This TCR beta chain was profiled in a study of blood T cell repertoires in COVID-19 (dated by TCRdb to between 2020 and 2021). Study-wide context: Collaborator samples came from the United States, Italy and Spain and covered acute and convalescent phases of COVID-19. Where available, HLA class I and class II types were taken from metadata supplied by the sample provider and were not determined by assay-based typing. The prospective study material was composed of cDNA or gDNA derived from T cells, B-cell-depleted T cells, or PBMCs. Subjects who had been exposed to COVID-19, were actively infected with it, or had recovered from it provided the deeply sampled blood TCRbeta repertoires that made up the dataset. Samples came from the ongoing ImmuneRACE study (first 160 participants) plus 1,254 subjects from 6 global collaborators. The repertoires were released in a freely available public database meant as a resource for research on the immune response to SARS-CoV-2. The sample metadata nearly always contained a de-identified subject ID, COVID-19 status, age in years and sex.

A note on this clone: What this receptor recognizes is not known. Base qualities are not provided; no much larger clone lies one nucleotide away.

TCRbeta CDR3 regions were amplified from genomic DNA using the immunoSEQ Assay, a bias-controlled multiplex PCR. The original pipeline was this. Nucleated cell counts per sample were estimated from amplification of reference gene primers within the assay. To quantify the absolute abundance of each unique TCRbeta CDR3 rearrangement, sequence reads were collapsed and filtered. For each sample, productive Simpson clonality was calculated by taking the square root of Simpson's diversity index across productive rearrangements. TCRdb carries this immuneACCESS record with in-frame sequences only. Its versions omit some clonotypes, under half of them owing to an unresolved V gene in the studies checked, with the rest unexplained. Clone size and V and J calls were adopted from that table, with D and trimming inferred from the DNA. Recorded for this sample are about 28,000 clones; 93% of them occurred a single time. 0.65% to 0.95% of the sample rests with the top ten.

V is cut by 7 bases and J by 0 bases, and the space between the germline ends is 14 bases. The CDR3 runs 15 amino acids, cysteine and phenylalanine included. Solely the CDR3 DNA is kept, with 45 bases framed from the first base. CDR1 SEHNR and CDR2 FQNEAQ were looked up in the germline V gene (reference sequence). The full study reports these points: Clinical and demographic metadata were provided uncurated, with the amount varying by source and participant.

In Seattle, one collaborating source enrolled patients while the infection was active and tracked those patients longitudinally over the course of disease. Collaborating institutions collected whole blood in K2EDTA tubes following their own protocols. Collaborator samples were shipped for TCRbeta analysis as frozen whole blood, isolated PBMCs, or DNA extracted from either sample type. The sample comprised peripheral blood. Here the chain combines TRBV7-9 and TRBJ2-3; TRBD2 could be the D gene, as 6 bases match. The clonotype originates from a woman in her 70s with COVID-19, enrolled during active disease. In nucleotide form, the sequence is TGTGCCAGCACCCGCAGCGGGTCTAGCACAGATACGCAGTATTTT. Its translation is CASTRSGSSTDTQYF.